The next 26 T cell receptor beta chains were all read from a single sample in a study of T cells in Graves' hyperthyroidism and ophthalmopathy. It was RNA transcripts that yielded the amplified TCR beta CDR3 regions. An initial round of RT-PCR targeting the TCR CDR3 relied on the HTBI primer set. TCRdb recomputed calls from the multiplex PCR reads with MiXCR, one row per CDR3 protein. The sample contains hundreds of thousands of distinct CDR3 sequences, less than 15% of which appear only once. The sequencing sample was made of blood. These receptors were collected from a woman between 18 and 29 years old with Graves' hyperthyroidism.

This clonotype was seen ten or more times. This chain joins TRBV28 and TRBJ1-3; TRBD1 is a possible D gene (5 bases). CDR1 and CDR2 (germline): MDHEN, SYDVKM. V was trimmed by 5 bases and J by 4 bases, leaving 12 bases between them. The CDR3 is 14 amino acids. CDR3 in amino acids: CASSPSGTGNTIYF. As DNA, the CDR3 is TGTGCCAGCAGTCCTTCAGGGACGGGAAACACCATATATTTT.

V gene TRBV18 combines with J gene TRBJ2-3; D might be TRBD1 (6 bases). This CDR3 has 15 residues. The V gene lost 6 bases and the J gene lost 3 bases, with 16 bases spanning the gap. In germline, CDR1 is KGHSH, CDR2 LQKENI. CDR3 nucleotides: TGTGCCAGCTCCTCAAGACAGGCGACAACAGATACGCAGTATTTT. This encodes CASSSRQATTDTQYF. The full variable domain, completed using reference TRBV18 and TRBJ2-3, is NAGVMQNPRHLVRRRGQEARLRCSPMKGHSHVYWYRQLPEEGLKFMVYLQKENIIDESGMPKERFSAEFPKEGPSILRIQQVVRGDSAAYFCASSSRQATTDTQYFGPGTRLTVL.

In its sample, this clonotype was seen many times. The chain combines TRBV28 with TRBJ1-2; D is undetermined. From germline, CDR1 is MDHEN and CDR2 SYDVKM. V lost 4 bases and J lost 3, with 6 bases in between. This CDR3 has 12 amino acids. The CDR3, as DNA: TGTGCCAGCAGTTCACCAGACTATGGCTACACCTTC. Protein sequence: CASSSPDYGYTF.

This chain connects TRBV19 to TRBJ1-5; 7 bases align to TRBD1. The CDR3 is 14 residues long. The ends lost 6 bases at V and 11 bases at J; junction bases unmatched: 13. In germline, CDR1 is LNHDA, CDR2 SQIVND (reference sequence). CDR3 nucleotides: TGTGCCAGTAGGGAGGACAGGATCAGCAAGGCCCAGCATTTT. The encoded protein is CASREDRISKAQHF.

V usage is TRBV14 and J usage is TRBJ2-2, with 8 bases lining up with TRBD1. The V gene's germline CDR1 is SGHDN and CDR2 FVKESK. The V gene end was trimmed by 2 bases and the J gene end by 8 bases; junction bases not matched to a gene: 7. This CDR3 is 15 amino acids long. The CDR3, as DNA: TGTGCCAGCAGCCAACGTTACAGGGGGAGAGGGGAGCTGTTTTTT. This encodes CASSQRYRGRGELFF.

This clonotype was observed many times. The chain couples TRBV7-8 to TRBJ1-5; 9 nucleotides match TRBD1. CDR1 is SGHVS and CDR2 is FQNEAQ in the germline V gene. The V segment lost 1 base and the J segment 5 bases; nucleotides outside the gene matches: 3. The CDR3 sequence is 15 residues long. The chain's CDR3 is CASSLGTGAYQPQHF. DNA of the CDR3: TGTGCCAGCAGCTTAGGGACAGGGGCTTATCAGCCCCAGCATTTT.

This clonotype came up many times. The chain carries TRBV7-6 and TRBJ2-1; either TRBD1 or TRBD2 may supply D (5 bases each). Germline loops: CDR1 SGHVS, CDR2 FNYEAQ. The CDR3 spans 14 residues. V was cut by 3 bases and J by 10 bases, with 16 bases left in between. The CDR3 nucleotides are TGTGCCAGCAGCTTCACTGGGACGCCCTTAGAGCAGTTCTTC. Its protein product is CASSFTGTPLEQFF.

This clonotype showed up many times. The chain links TRBV5-8 to TRBJ1-1, with D maybe TRBD1 (6 bases). V was cut by 4 bases and J by 1 base, with 14 bases left in between. Germline values: CDR1 SGHTS, CDR2 YDEGEE. The CDR3 has 15 amino acids. The CDR3 region has the DNA TGTGCCAGCAGCCCGACAGGACGAGGGAACACTGAAGCTTTCTTT. This translates into CASSPTGRGNTEAFF.

This clonotype turned up a few times. The chain carries TRBV2 and TRBJ2-7, with 7 positions matching TRBD1. CDR1 and CDR2 (germline): SNHLY, FYNNEI. The length of the CDR3 is 14 residues. Trimming took 1 base from V and 6 from J; bases not matched to a gene: 6. CDR3 sequence reads: CASSEDRGLGEQYF. DNA of the CDR3: TGTGCCAGCAGTGAAGACAGGGGCCTCGGCGAGCAGTACTTC.

Ten or more counts support this clonotype. The J gene is TRBJ2-5, the V gene TRBV5-6; a possible D gene is TRBD2 (5 bases). V lost 3 bases to trimming and J lost 2 bases, with 11 bases between them. From germline, CDR1 is SGHDT and CDR2 YYEEEE. The CDR3 is 14 amino acids. DNA for the CDR3: TGTGCCAGCAGCTCAGGACTGAGGCAAGAGACCCAGTACTTC. It translates to CASSSGLRQETQYF.

In its sample, this clonotype was seen many times. The genes are TRBV2 and TRBJ1-6; D perhaps matches TRBD1 (5 bases). Germline V gives CDR1 SNHLY, CDR2 FYNNEI. V lost 6 bases, J lost 5 bases, and 14 bases lay in between. The CDR3 sequence is 15 residues long. Written as DNA, the CDR3 is TGTGCCAGCAGACTCGACAGAGTACATAATTCACCCCTCCACTTT. It codes for CASRLDRVHNSPLHF. The full variable domain, its missing parts supplied by reference TRBV2 and TRBJ1-6, is EPEVTQTPSHQVTQMGQEVILRCVPISNHLYFYWYRQILGQKVEFLVSFYNNEISEKSEIFDDQFSVERPDGSNFTLKIRSTKLEDSAMYFCASRLDRVHNSPLHFGNGTRLTVT.

The chain is built from TRBV19 and TRBJ2-7; a weak D match, TRBD1 (5 bases). CDR1 LNHDA and CDR2 SQIVND come from the germline V gene (reference sequence). V dropped 6 bases and J dropped 2 bases, with 17 bases sitting between them. The CDR3 runs to 15 residues. The CDR3 DNA sequence: TGTGCCAGTAGCCCACCCTCTGGACACACCTACGAGCAGTACTTC. This translates into CASSPPSGHTYEQYF.

This clonotype has just a few counts. This chain uses TRBV4-2 with TRBJ2-7; TRBD2 aligns across 9 bases. From germline, CDR1 is LGHNA and CDR2 YNFKEQ. The CDR3 has 16 amino acids. Unmatched junction bases numbered 10, after V lost 4 bases and J lost 3 bases. Here the CDR3 DNA reads TGTGCCAGCAGCCCCGAGGAGACTAGCGGTCTCTACGAGCAGTACTTC. It encodes CASSPEETSGLYEQYF.

This clonotype was counted at least ten times. V is TRBV5-1 and J is TRBJ2-7, with TRBD2 matching over 14 bases. Germline V gives CDR1 SGHRS, CDR2 YFSETQ. CDR3 length equals 16 residues. Trimming at V came to 0 bases and at J to 4 bases, leaving 3 bases not matched to a gene. The DNA for the CDR3 is TGCGCCAGCAGCTTGGGACTAGCGGGGGGGCAGTACGAGCAGTACTTC. It encodes CASSLGLAGGQYEQYF.

This clonotype has ten or more counts. The chain joins TRBV19 to TRBJ2-1, with D perhaps TRBD2 (7 bases). Trimming left V 6 bases short and J 4 bases short, with 16 bases between. CDR1 LNHDA and CDR2 SQIVND come from the germline V gene (reference sequence). This CDR3 region has 15 residues. The CDR3 loop reads CASSVAGALYNEQFF. CDR3 in DNA: TGTGCCAGTAGCGTGGCGGGGGCTTTATACAATGAGCAGTTCTTC.

This clonotype was seen repeatedly, ten times or more. The chain links TRBV3-1 to TRBJ1-6; perhaps TRBD1 as D (5 bases). Germline loops: CDR1 LGHDT, CDR2 YNNKEL (reference sequence). The CDR3 extends over 13 amino acids. Trimming cost V 4 bases and J 9 bases, with 10 bases left between them. CDR3 in amino acids: CASSLREGSPLHF. The CDR3 nucleotides are TGTGCCAGCAGCCTCAGGGAAGGTTCACCCCTCCACTTT.

Written as DNA, the CDR3 is TGTGCCAGCAGCTTAGCAAGGCTAGCGGGTAGAAATGAGCAGTTCTTC. Residues: CASSLARLAGRNEQFF. The chain uses TRBV7-8 and TRBJ2-1; 8 positions match TRBD2. V lost 0 bases, J lost 7 bases, and 8 bases stayed unmatched. Looked up from germline, CDR1 is SGHVS and CDR2 is FQNEAQ. CDR3 size: 16 residues.

This clonotype was seen many times. The CDR3 is CASSDHRDRGGYTF. The CDR3 coding sequence is TGCGCCAGCAGTGACCACCGGGACAGGGGAGGCTACACCTTC. The genes are TRBV10-1 and TRBJ1-2; 10 bases align to TRBD1. The CDR3 has 14 amino acids. V shed 3 bases and J 8 bases; nucleotides not matched to a gene: 6. Germline V CDR1 and CDR2: WNHNN, SYGVQD (reference sequence).

This clonotype was detected many times. The chain recombines TRBV2 with TRBJ1-1; D gene ambiguous. The V gene lost 6 bases and the J gene lost 0 bases, with 11 bases spanning the gap. CDR3 length: 14 residues. Germline V gene sequence: CDR1 SNHLY, CDR2 FYNNEI. CDR3 coding DNA: TGTGCCAGCAGGACCGGGATAATGAACACTGAAGCTTTCTTT. Protein: CASRTGIMNTEAFF. Full variable domain (remainder filled in from reference TRBV2 and TRBJ1-1): EPEVTQTPSHQVTQMGQEVILRCVPISNHLYFYWYRQILGQKVEFLVSFYNNEISEKSEIFDDQFSVERPDGSNFTLKIRSTKLEDSAMYFCASRTGIMNTEAFFGQGTRLTVV.

V and J are TRBV11-2 and TRBJ2-1; 10 bases line up with TRBD2. Germline assignment: CDR1 SGHAT and CDR2 FQNNGV. With V trimmed by 3 bases and J by 8 bases, 7 bases remained unmatched. This CDR3 contains 15 residues. The CDR3 DNA follows: TGTGCCAGCAGCTTCCGAGCGGGGGGGCCCGATGAGCAGTTCTTC. It codes for CASSFRAGGPDEQFF.

This clonotype was observed many times. CDR3 DNA sequence: TGCAGTGCTAGTCCGGAGGGGCTTTGGTACGAGCAGTACTTC. It yields the protein CSASPEGLWYEQYF. The chain carries TRBV20-1 and TRBJ2-7; the D gene is possibly TRBD2 (6 bases). Trimming took off 3 bases at V and 4 bases at J, with 16 bases between the two ends. Germline V CDR1 and CDR2: DFQATT, SNEGSKA (reference sequence). The CDR3 is 14 amino acids.

This clonotype was seen ten or more times. CDR3 DNA: TGTGCCAGCAGCCCGAAAGGGGGGCATCTAGCGGGGTTCTACACAGATACGCAGTATTTT. Translating gives CASSPKGGHLAGFYTDTQYF. V gene TRBV7-9 combines with J gene TRBJ2-3, with 9 bases fitting TRBD2. The CDR3 length is 20 residues. Trimming took 5 bases from V and 2 from J; bases not matched to a gene: 20. CDR1 and CDR2 from the germline V gene are SEHNR and FQNEAQ (reference sequence). Together with reference TRBV7-9 and TRBJ2-3, the CDR3 gives the full variable domain: DTGVSQNPRHKITKRGQNVTFRCDPISEHNRLYWYRQTLGQGPEFLTYFQNEAQLEKSRLLSDRFSAERPKGSFSTLEIQRTEQGDSAMYLCASSPKGGHLAGFYTDTQYFGPGTRLTVL.

A remark on this clonotype: A much larger clone is a single base away; this may be a read error. CDR3 loop: CASTSGGAGETQHF. The CDR3 nucleotides read TGTGCCAGCACCTCGGGGGGCGCGGGAGAGACCCAGCACTTC. This chain joins TRBV2 and TRBJ2-5, with D possibly TRBD2 on 7 matching bases. There are 14 residues in the CDR3. Germline values: CDR1 SNHLY, CDR2 FYNNEI.

V is TRBV20-1 and J is TRBJ2-4, with D possibly matching TRBD2 (6 bases). V was shortened by 3 bases and J by 0 bases, with 9 bases between the two germline ends. The CDR3 has 14 residues. In germline, CDR1 is DFQATT, CDR2 SNEGSKA (reference sequence). DNA for the CDR3: TGCAGTGCTAGGGAGGGATTAGCCAAAAACATTCAGTACTTC. Its protein is CSAREGLAKNIQYF.

This clonotype was recorded at least ten times. This sequence joins TRBV7-8 and TRBJ2-2; D unresolved. The CDR3 consists of 11 residues. Trimming removed 5 bases at V and 9 bases at J, with 7 bases between. CDR1 SGHVS and CDR2 FQNEAQ come from the germline V gene. CDR3 sequence reads: CASSDARELFF. The DNA of the CDR3 is TGTGCCAGCAGCGATGCCCGGGAGCTGTTTTTT.

This clonotype has at least ten counts. The chain couples TRBV5-8 to TRBJ2-7, with D possibly being TRBD1 or TRBD2 (6 bases each). The CDR3 length is 15 residues. V lost 0 bases and J lost 4, with 14 bases in between. Looked up from germline, CDR1 is SGHTS and CDR2 is YDEGEE. The CDR3: CASSLDGGLGYEQYF. CDR3 nucleotide sequence: TGTGCCAGCAGCTTGGATGGGGGGCTAGGATACGAGCAGTACTTC.